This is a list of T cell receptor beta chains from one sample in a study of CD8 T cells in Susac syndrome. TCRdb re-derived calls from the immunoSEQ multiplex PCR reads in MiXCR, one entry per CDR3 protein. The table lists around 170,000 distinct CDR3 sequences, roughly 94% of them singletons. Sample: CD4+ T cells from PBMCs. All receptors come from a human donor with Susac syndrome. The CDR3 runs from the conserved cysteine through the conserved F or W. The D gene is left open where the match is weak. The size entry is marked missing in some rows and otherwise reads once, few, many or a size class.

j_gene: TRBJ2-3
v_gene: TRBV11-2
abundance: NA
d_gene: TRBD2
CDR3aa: CASSLRVSLAGGTSTDTQYF
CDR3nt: TGTGCCAGCAGCTTAAGGGTGTCCCTAGCGGGGGGGACTAGCACAGATACGCAGTATTTT

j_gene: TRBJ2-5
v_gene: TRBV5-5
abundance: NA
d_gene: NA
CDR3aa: CASSQGTGGRETQYF
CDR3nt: TGTGCCAGCAGCCAGGGTACGGGGGGCCGGGAGACCCAGTACTTC

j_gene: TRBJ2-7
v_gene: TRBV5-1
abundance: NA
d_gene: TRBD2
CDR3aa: CASSLGPSGNNYEQYF
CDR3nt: TGCGCCAGCAGTCTGGGGCCTAGCGGGAATAACTACGAGCAGTACTTC

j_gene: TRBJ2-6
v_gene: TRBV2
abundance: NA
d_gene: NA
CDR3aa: CASSGIARSGANVLTF
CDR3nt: TGTGCCAGCAGCGGGATTGCTCGCTCTGGGGCCAACGTCCTGACTTTC

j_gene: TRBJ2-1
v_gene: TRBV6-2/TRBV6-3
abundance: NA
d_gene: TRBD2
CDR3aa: CASQGLAPYNEQFF
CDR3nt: TGTGCCAGCCAGGGACTAGCTCCCTACAATGAGCAGTTCTTC

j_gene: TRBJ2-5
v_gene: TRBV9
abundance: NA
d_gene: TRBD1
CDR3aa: CASSVGGWGQGKGETQYF
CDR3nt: TGTGCCAGCAGCGTAGGCGGATGGGGACAGGGAAAAGGGGAGACCCAGTACTTC

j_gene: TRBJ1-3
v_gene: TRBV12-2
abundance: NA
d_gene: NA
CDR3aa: CASRFRVSGNTIYF
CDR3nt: TGTGCAAGTCGCTTTCGAGTCTCTGGAAACACCATATATTTT

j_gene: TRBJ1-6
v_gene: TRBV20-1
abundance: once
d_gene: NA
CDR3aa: CSAKDTGRSPLHF
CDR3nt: TGCAGTGCTAAGGACACTGGGCGCTCACCCCTCCACTTT

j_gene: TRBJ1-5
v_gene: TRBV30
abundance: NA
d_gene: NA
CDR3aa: CAWSLGADQPQHF
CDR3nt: TGTGCCTGGAGCCTAGGGGCCGATCAGCCCCAGCATTTT

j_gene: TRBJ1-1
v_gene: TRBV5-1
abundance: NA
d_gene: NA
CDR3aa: CASSPDGGAREAFF
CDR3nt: TGCGCCAGCAGCCCGGACGGGGGGGCTCGTGAAGCTTTCTTT

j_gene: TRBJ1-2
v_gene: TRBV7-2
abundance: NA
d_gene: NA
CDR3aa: CASSLRPPQLGAYYGYTF
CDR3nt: TGTGCCAGCAGCTTAAGGCCACCACAACTCGGGGCTTACTATGGCTACACCTTC

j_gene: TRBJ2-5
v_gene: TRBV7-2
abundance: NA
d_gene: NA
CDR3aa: CASSLGVLWEETQYF
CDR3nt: TGTGCCAGCAGCTTAGGGGTGCTTTGGGAAGAGACCCAGTACTTC

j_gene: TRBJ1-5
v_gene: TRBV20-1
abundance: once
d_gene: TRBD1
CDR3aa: CSARDGSGGQPQHF
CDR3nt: TGCAGTGCTAGAGATGGTTCAGGGGGTCAGCCCCAGCATTTT

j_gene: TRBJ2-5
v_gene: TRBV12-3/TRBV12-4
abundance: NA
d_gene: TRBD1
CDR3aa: CASSLPLGTVVQETQYF
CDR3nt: TGTGCCAGCAGTCTACCCCTCGGGACAGTCGTCCAAGAGACCCAGTACTTC

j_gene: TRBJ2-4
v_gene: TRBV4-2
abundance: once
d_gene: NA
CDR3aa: CASSPLLRGAAKNIQYF
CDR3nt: TGTGCCAGCAGCCCCTTATTACGGGGGGCAGCCAAAAACATTCAGTACTTC

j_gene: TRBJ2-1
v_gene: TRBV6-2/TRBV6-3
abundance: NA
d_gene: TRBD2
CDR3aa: CASGREVLSYNEQFF
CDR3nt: TGTGCCAGCGGTCGGGAGGTTCTCTCCTACAATGAGCAGTTCTTC

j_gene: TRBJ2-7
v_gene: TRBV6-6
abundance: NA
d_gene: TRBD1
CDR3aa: CASSYPGQGSDEQYF
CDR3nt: TGTGCCAGCAGTTACCCGGGACAGGGTTCCGACGAGCAGTACTTC

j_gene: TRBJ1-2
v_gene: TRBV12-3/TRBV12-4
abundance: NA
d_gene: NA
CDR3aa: CASSLSDRIYGYTF
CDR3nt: TGTGCCAGCAGTTTAAGTGACAGGATCTATGGCTACACCTTC

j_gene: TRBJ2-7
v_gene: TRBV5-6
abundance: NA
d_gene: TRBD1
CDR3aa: CASSGRTGPSYEQYF
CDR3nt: TGTGCCAGCAGCGGCCGGACAGGGCCCTCGTACGAGCAGTACTTC

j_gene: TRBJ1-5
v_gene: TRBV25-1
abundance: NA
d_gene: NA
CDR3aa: CASSALGSAQPQHF
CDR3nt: TGTGCCAGCAGTGCCTTAGGATCTGCTCAGCCCCAGCATTTT

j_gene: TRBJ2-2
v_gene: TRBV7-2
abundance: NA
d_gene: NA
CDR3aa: CASSLGRGFNTGELFF
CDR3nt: TGTGCCAGCAGCTTAGGGAGGGGATTCAACACCGGGGAGCTGTTTTTT

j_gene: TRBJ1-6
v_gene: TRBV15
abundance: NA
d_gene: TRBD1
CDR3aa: CATSLGAPGTVSSYNSPLHF
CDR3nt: TGTGCCACCAGCCTCGGAGCCCCCGGGACAGTCAGCTCCTATAATTCACCCCTCCACTTT

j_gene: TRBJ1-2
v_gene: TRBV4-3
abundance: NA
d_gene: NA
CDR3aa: CASSQRTGYGYTF
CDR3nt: TGCGCCAGCAGCCAACGGACGGGCTATGGCTACACCTTC

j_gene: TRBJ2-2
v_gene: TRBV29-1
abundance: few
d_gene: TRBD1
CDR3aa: CSVSTGGTGELFF
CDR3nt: TGCAGCGTTTCTACAGGGGGGACCGGGGAGCTGTTTTTT

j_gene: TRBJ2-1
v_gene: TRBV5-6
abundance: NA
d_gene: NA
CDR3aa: CASSLVTGNEQFF
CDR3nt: TGTGCCAGCAGCTTGGTGACAGGCAATGAGCAGTTCTTC

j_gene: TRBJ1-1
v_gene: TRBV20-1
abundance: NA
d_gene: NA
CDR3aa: CRAGGNTEAFF
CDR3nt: TGCAGGGCGGGCGGGAACACTGAAGCTTTCTTT

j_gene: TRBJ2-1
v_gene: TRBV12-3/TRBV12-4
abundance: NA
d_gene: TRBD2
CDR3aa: CASSPIGTRDSEQFF
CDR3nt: TGTGCCAGCAGTCCTATCGGGACTAGGGATAGCGAGCAGTTCTTC

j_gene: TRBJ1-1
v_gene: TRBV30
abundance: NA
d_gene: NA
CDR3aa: CAWMLRSNTEAFF
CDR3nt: TGTGCCTGGATGCTCCGTTCGAACACTGAAGCTTTCTTT

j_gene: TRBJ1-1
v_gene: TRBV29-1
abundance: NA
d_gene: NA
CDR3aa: CSVRAGAVTEAFF
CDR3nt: TGCAGCGTTCGGGCAGGGGCCGTCACTGAAGCTTTCTTT

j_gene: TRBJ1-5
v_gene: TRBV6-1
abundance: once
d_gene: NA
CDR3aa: CAISSGGKSNQPQHF
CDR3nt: TGTGCCATCAGCTCGGGGGGAAAAAGCAATCAGCCCCAGCATTTT

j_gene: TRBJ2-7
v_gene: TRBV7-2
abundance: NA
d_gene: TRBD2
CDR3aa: CASSSLAGGRYEQYF
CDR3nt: TGTGCCAGCAGCTCCCTAGCGGGGGGGCGATACGAGCAGTACTTC

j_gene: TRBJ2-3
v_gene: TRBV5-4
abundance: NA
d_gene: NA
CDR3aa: CAGRTGATDTQYF
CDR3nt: TGTGCCGGAAGGACGGGGGCAACAGATACGCAGTATTTT

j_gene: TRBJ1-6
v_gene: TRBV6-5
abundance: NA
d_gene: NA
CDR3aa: CASSYSQAPSPLHF
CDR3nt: TGTGCCAGCAGTTACTCCCAAGCCCCTTCACCCCTCCACTTT

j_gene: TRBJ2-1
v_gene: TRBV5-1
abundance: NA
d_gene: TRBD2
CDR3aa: CASSLRDAGGPGNEQFF
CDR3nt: TGCGCCAGCAGCTTGCGGGACGCGGGGGGGCCAGGGAATGAGCAGTTCTTC

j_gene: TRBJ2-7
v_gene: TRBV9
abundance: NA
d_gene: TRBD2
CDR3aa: CASSGGLGRYEQYF
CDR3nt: TGTGCCAGCAGCGGGGGACTAGGACGATACGAGCAGTACTTC

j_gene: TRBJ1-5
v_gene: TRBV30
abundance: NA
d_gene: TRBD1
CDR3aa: CAWRGQGDKPQHF
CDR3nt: TGTGCCTGGAGGGGACAGGGGGACAAGCCCCAGCATTTT

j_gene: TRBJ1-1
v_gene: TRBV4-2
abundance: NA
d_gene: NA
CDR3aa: CASSQDLTSTEAFF
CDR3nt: TGTGCCAGCAGCCAAGATTTGACGAGCACTGAAGCTTTCTTT

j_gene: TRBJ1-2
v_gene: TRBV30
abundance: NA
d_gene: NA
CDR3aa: CAWSDRDYGYTF
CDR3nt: TGTGCCTGGAGTGACAGGGACTATGGCTACACCTTC

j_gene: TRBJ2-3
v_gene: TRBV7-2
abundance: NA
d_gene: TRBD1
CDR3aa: CASSRDRGRAGEDTQYF
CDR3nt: TGTGCCAGCAGTCGGGACAGGGGACGAGCAGGCGAAGATACGCAGTATTTT

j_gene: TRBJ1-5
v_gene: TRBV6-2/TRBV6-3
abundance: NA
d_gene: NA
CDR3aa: CASSYTRGQNSNQPQHF
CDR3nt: TGTGCCAGCAGTTACACCCGGGGGCAAAATAGCAATCAGCCCCAGCATTTT

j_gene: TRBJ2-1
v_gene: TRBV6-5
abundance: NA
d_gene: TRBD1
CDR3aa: CASRRDRDYNEQFF
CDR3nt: TGTGCCAGCAGACGGGACAGGGACTACAATGAGCAGTTCTTC

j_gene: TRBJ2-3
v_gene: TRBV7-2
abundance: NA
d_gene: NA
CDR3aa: CASSWRTNTDTQYF
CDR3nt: TGTGCCAGCAGCTGGAGGACCAACACAGATACGCAGTATTTT